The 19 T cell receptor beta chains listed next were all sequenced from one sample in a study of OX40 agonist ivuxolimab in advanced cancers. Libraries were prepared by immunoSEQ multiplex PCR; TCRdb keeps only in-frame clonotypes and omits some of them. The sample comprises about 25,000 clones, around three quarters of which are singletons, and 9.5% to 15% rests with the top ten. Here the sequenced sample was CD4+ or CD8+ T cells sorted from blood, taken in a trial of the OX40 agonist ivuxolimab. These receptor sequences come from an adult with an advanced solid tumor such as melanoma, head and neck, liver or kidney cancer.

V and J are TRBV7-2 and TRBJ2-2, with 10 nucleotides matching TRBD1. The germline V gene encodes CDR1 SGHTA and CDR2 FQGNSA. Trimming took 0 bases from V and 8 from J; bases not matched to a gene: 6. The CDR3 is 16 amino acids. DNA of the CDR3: TGTGCCAGCAGCTTAGCCGGGACAGGGGTAACGGGGGAGCTGTTTTTT. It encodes CASSLAGTGVTGELFF.

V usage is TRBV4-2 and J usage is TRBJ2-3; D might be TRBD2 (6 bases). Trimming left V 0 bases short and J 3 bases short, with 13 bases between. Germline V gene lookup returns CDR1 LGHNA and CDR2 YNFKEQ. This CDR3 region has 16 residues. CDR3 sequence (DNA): TGTGCCAGCAGCCAAGACTGGGACTGGGTAACAGATACGCAGTATTTT. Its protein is CASSQDWDWVTDTQYF.

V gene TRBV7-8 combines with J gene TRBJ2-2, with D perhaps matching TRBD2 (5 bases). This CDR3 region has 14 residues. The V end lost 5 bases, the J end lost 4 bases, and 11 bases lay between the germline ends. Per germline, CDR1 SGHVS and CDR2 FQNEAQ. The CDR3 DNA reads TGTGCCAGCAGCCCGGGGTCGGTCACCGGGGAGCTGTTTTTT. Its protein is CASSPGSVTGELFF. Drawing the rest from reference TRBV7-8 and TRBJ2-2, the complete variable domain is GAGVSQSPRYKVAKRGQDVALRCDPISGHVSLFWYQQALGQGPEFLTYFQNEAQLDKSGLPSDRFFAERPEGSVSTLKIQRTQQEDSAVYLCASSPGSVTGELFFGEGSRLTVL.

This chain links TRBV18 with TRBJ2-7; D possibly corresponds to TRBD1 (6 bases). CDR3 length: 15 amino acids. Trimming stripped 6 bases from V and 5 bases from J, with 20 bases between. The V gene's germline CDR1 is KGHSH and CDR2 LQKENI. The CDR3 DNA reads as TGTGCCAGCTCGCAGACCGGGACAAGGGCCCACGAGCAGTACTTC. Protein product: CASSQTGTRAHEQYF.

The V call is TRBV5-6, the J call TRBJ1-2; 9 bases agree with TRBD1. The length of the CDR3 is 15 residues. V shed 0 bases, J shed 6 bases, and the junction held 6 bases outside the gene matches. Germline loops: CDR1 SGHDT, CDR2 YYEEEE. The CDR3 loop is CASSLVQGQGDGYTF. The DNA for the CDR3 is TGTGCCAGCAGCTTGGTTCAGGGACAGGGTGATGGCTACACCTTC.

The CDR3 is CASSWGGNQPQHF. The CDR3 region has the DNA TGTGCCAGCAGCTGGGGTGGCAATCAGCCCCAGCATTTT. The rearrangement uses TRBV5-6 and TRBJ1-5; no definite D call. CDR1 SGHDT and CDR2 YYEEEE come from the germline V gene. Trimming took 3 bases from V and 2 from J, leaving 6 bases between them. This CDR3 is built from 13 residues.

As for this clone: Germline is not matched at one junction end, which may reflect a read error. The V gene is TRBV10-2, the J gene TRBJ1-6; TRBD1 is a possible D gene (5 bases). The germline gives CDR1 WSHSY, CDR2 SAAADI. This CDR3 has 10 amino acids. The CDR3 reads CASRPGPTCF. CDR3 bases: TGCGCCAGCAGGCCGGGACCCACCTGCTTT.

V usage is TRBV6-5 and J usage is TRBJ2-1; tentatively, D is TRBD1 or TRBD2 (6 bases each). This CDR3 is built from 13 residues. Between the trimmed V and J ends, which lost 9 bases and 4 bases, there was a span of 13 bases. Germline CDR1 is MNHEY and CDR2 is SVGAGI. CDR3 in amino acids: CASSQGRYNEQFF. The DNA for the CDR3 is TGTGCCAGTTCTCAGGGGAGGTACAATGAGCAGTTCTTC.

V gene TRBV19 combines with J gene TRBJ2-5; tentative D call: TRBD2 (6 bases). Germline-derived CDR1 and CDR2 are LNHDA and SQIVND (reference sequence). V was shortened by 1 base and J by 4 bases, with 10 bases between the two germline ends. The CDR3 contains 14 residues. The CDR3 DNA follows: TGTGCCAGTAGTATAGCGGGGACTGGAGAGACCCAGTACTTC. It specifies CASSIAGTGETQYF.

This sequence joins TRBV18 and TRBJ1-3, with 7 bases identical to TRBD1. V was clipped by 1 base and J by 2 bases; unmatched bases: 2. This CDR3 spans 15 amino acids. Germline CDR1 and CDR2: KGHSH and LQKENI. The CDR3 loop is CASSPLTGAGNTIYF. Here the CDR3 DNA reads TGTGCCAGCTCACCACTCACAGGGGCTGGAAACACCATATATTTT.

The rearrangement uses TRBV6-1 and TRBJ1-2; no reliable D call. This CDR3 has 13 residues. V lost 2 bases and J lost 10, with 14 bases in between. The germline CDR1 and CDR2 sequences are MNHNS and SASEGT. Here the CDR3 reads CASSELMRSYYTF. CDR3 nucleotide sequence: TGTGCCAGCAGTGAACTGATGAGGAGCTACTACACCTTC.

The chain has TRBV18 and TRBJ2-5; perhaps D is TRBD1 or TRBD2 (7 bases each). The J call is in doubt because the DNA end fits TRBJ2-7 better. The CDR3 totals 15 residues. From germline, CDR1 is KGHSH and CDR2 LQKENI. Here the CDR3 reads CASSLGGRDRYEQYF. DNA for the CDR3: TGTGCCAGCTCACTCGGGGGGAGGGACAGATACGAGCAGTACTTC.

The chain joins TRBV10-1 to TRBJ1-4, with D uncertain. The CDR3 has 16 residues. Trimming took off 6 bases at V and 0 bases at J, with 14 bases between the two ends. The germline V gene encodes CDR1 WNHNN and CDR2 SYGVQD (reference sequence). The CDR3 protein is CASRAGVAATNEKLFF. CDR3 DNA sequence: TGCGCCAGCAGGGCTGGGGTGGCGGCAACTAATGAAAAACTGTTTTTT.

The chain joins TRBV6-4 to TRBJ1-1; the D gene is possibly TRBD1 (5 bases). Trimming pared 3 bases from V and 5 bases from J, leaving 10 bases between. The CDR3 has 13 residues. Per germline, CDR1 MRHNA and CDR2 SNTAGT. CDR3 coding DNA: TGTGCCAGCAGTGAGGCCCGGGGGACTGAAGCTTTCTTT. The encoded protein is CASSEARGTEAFF.

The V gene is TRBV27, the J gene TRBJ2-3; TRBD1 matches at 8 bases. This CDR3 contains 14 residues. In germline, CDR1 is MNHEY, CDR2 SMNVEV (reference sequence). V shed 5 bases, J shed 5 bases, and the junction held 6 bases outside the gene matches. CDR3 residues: CASSADRVIDTQYF. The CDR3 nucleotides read TGTGCCAGCAGTGCGGACAGGGTAATAGATACGCAGTATTTT.

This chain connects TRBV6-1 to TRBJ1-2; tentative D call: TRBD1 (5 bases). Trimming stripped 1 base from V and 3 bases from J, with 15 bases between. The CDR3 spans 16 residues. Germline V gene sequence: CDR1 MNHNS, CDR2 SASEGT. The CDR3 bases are TGTGCCAGCAGTGAAGTAAGGCAGGGCTTCTACTATGGCTACACCTTC. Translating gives CASSEVRQGFYYGYTF.

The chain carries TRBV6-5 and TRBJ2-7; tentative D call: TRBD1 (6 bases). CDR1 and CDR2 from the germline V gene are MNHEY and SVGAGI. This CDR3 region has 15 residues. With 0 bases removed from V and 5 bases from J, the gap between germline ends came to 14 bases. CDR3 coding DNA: TGTGCCAGCAGTTACTCGAACAGGGTGACAGACGAGCAGTACTTC. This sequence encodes CASSYSNRVTDEQYF.

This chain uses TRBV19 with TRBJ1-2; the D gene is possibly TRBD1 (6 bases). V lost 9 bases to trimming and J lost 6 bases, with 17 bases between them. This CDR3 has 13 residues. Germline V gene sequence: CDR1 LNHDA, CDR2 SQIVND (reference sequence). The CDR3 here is CASGRGQPNGYTF. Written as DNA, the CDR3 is TGTGCCAGCGGCCGAGGACAGCCCAATGGCTACACCTTC.

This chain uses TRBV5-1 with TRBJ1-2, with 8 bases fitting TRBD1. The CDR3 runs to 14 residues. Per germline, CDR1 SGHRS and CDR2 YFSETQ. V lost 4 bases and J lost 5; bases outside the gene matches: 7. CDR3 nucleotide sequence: TGCGCCAGCAGCCCGCAGGGGGCTGGGTATGGCTACACCTTC. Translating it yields CASSPQGAGYGYTF.